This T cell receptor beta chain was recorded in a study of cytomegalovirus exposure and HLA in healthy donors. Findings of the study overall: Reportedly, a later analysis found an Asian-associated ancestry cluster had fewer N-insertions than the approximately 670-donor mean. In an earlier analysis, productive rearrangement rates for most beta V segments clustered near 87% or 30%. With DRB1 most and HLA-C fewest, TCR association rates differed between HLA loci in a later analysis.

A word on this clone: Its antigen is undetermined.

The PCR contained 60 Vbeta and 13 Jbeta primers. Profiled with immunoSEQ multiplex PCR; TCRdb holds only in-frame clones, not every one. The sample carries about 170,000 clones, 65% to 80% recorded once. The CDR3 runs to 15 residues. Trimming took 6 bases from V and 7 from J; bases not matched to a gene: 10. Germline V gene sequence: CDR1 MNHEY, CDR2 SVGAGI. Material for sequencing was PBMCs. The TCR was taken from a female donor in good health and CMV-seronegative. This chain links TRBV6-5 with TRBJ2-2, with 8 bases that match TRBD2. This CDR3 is CASSAQREPHGELFF. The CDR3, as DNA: TGTGCCAGCAGCGCCCAGCGGGAGCCCCACGGGGAGCTGTTTTTT.